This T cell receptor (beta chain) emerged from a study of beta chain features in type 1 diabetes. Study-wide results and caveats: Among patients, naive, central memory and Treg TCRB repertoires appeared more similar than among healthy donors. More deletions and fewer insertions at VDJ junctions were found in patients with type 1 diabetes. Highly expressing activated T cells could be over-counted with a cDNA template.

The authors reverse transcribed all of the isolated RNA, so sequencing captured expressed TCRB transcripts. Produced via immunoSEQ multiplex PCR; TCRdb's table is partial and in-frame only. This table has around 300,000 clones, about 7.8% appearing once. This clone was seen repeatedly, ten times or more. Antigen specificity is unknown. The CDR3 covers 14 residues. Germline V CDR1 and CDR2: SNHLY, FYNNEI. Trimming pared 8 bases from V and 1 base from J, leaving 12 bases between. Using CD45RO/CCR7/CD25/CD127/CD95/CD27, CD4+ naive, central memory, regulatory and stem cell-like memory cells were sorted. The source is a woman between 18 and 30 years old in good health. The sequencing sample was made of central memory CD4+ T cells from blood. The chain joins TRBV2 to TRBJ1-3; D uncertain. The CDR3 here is CASLSDVSGNTIYF. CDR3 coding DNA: TGTGCCAGCCTTTCCGATGTATCTGGAAACACCATATATTTT.